These 5 T cell receptor beta chains were sequenced from one sample in a study of shared clonotypes between healthy human individuals (dated by TCRdb to about 2020). The protocol used for the library was the immunoSEQ multiplex PCR assay. TCRdb limited this immuneACCESS table to in-frame rearrangements with V and J called. A share of clones is missing; checked studies link under half to unresolved V genes, and the rest is unexplained. The sample yields about 1.1 million clones; approximately 80% were counted once. Together, the top ten hold roughly 0.61% of the sample. The sequencing input was memory CD4+ T cells from PBMCs. The label giving this sample's cell subset or site can be read as: CD45RA-negative fraction. Every receptor here comes from a man younger than 35 in good health. Some clones in this sample may be carry-over from other donors' samples.

V usage is TRBV5-1 and J usage is TRBJ1-3; 12 nucleotides line up with TRBD1. The germline V gene encodes CDR1 SGHRS and CDR2 YFSETQ. This CDR3 region has 17 residues. V trimming: 0 bases; J trimming: 0 bases; junction bases outside the gene matches: 1. This CDR3 reads CASSLGDRGLSGNTIYF. The CDR3 region has the DNA TGCGCCAGCAGCTTGGGGGACAGGGGGCTCTCTGGAAACACCATATATTTT.

This clone has just one count. V and J are TRBV9 and TRBJ2-1, with 7 bases aligning to TRBD2. Germline assignment: CDR1 SGDLS and CDR2 YYNGEE. After removal of 3 bases from V and 10 bases from J, the junction contained 22 bases not matched to a gene. The CDR3 sequence is 18 residues long. In DNA, the CDR3 is TGTGCCAGCAGCGCCCCTAGGGGTGGAGCGGGGTGGACGGGGGAGCAGTTCTTC. Translated: CASSAPRGGAGWTGEQFF.

The genes are TRBV4-2 and TRBJ1-5; 8 nucleotides agree with TRBD1. Germline CDR1 is LGHNA and CDR2 is YNFKEQ. V shed 3 bases and J 4 bases; nucleotides not matched to a gene: 8. The CDR3 is 16 residues long. The chain's CDR3 is CASSQGQVVRNQPQHF. The CDR3 DNA sequence: TGTGCCAGCAGCCAGGGACAGGTGGTTCGGAATCAGCCCCAGCATTTT.

About this clone: A much more abundant neighbour one base away suggests this may be a read error. The chain employs TRBV28 and TRBJ1-2, with 10 nucleotides matching TRBD1. Per the germline V gene, CDR1 is MDHEN and CDR2 is SYDVKM. The CDR3 length is 15 residues. Here the CDR3 DNA reads TGTGCCAGCAGTGCCCCCGGGACAGGGGAGGCTGGCAACACCTTC. It translates to CASSAPGTGEAGNTF.

This clone was seen only a few times. The J gene is TRBJ1-2, the V gene TRBV28; no clear D. Trimming removed 6 bases from V and 6 bases from J, with 20 bases in between. The CDR3 totals 15 residues. CDR1 is MDHEN and CDR2 is SYDVKM in the germline V gene. The CDR3 spells CASSPADSGLDGYTF. In DNA, the CDR3 is TGTGCCAGCAGCCCCGCGGATAGCGGGTTAGATGGCTACACCTTC.